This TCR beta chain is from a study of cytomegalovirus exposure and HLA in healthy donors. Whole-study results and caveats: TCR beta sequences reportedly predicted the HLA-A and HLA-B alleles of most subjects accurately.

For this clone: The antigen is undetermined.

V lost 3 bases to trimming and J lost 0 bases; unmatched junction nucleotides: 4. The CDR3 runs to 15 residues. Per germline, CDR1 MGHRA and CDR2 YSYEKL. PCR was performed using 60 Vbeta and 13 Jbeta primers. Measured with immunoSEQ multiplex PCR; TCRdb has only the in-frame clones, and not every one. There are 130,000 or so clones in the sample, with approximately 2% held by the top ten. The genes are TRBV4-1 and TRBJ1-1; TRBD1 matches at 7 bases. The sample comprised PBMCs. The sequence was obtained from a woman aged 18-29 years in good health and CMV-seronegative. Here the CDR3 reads CASSQEGQLNTEAFF. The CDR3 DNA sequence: TGCGCCAGCAGCCAGGAGGGACAGTTGAACACTGAAGCTTTCTTT.